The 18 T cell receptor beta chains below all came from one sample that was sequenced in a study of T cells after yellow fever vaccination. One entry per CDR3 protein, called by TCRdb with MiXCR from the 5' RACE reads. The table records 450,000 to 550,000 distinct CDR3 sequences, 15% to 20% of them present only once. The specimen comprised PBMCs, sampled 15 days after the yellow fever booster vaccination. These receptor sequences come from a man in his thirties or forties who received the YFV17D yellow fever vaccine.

The CDR3, as DNA: TGTGCCAGCAGGCCCAGCGGGACAACGTACTACAATGAGCAGTTCTTC. This sequence encodes CASRPSGTTYYNEQFF. The chain carries TRBV6-1 and TRBJ2-1; a weak D match, TRBD2 (7 bases). The CDR3 length is 16 residues. The germline V gene has CDR1 MNHNS and CDR2 SASEGT. Trimming stripped 6 bases from V and 3 bases from J, with 18 bases between.

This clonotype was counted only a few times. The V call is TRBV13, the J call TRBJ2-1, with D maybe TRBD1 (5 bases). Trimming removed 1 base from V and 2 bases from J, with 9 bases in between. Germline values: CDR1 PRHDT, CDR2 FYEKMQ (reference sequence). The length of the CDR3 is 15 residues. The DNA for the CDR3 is TGTGCCAGCAGCTTAGCCAGGGTCCCCTACAATGAGCAGTTCTTC. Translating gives CASSLARVPYNEQFF.

The CDR3 loop reads CASTTGTGPYNEQFF. The CDR3 nucleotides are TGTGCCAGCACCACCGGGACAGGCCCTTACAATGAGCAGTTCTTC. V usage is TRBV13 and J usage is TRBJ2-1, with TRBD1 matching over 8 bases. The CDR3 covers 15 residues. From germline, CDR1 is PRHDT and CDR2 FYEKMQ (reference sequence). The trim removed 7 bases at V and 4 bases at J, leaving 9 bases unmatched.

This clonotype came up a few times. DNA of the CDR3: TGCAGCGTTACCCCCGGACAGGGGGCGGACAATGAGCAGTTCTTC. The encoded protein is CSVTPGQGADNEQFF. The chain links TRBV29-1 to TRBJ2-1, with 11 bases identical to TRBD1. There are 15 residues in the CDR3. J was trimmed by 5 bases and V by 5 bases; bases with no gene match: 8. CDR1 and CDR2 (germline): SQVTM, ANQGSEA.

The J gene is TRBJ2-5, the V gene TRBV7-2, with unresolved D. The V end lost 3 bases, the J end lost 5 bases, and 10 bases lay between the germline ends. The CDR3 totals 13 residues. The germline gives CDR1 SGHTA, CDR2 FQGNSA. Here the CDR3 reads CASSLPFPETQYF. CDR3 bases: TGTGCCAGCAGCTTGCCCTTCCCGGAGACCCAGTACTTC. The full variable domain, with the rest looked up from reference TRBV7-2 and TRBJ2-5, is GAGVSQSPSNKVTEKGKDVELRCDPISGHTALYWYRQSLGQGLEFLIYFQGNSAPDKSGLPSDRFSAERTGGSVSTLTIQRTQQEDSAVYLCASSLPFPETQYFGPGTRLLVL.

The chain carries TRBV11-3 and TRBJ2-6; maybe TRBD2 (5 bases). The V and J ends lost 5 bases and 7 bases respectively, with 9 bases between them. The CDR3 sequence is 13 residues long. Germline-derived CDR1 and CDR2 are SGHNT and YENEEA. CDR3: CASSRGGANVLTF. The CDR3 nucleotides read TGTGCCAGCAGCCGAGGAGGCGCCAACGTCCTGACTTTC.

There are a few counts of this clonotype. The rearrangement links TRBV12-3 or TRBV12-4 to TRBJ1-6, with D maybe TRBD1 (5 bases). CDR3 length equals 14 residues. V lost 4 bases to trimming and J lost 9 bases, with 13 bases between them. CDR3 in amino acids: CASSSQGETSPLHF. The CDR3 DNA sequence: TGTGCCAGCAGTTCTCAGGGAGAGACTTCACCCCTCCACTTT.

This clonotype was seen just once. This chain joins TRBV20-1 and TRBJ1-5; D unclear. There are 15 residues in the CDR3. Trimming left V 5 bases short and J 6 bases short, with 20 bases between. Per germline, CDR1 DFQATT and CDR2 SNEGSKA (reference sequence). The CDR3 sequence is CSAVSGPRGGQPQHF. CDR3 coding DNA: TGCAGTGCTGTTTCCGGGCCCCGGGGTGGTCAGCCCCAGCATTTT.

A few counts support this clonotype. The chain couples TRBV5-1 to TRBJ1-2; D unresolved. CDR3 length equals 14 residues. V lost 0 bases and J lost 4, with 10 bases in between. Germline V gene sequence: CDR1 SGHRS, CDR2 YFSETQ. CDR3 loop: CASSLESGTYGYTF. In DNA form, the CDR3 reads TGCGCCAGCAGCTTGGAGTCCGGAACCTATGGCTACACCTTC.

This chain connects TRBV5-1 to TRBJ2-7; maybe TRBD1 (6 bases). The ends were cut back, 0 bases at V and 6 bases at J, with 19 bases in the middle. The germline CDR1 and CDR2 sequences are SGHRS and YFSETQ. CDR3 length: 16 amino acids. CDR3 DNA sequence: TGCGCCAGCAGCTTGGACAGGGCTGTCCCTTCTGGCGAGCAGTACTTC. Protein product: CASSLDRAVPSGEQYF.

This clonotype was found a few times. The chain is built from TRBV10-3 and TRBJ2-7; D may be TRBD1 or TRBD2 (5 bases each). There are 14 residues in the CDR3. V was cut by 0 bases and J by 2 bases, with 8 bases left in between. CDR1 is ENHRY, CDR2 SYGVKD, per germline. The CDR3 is CAISESVGAYEQYF. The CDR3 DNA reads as TGTGCCATCAGTGAGTCGGTGGGGGCCTACGAGCAGTACTTC.

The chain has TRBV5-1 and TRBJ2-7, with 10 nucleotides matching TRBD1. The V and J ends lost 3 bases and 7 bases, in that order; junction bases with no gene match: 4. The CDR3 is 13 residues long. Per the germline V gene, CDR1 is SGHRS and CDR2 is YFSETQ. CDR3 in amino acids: CASSYGTGEEQYF. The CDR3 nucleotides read TGCGCCAGCAGCTACGGGACAGGGGAAGAGCAGTACTTC. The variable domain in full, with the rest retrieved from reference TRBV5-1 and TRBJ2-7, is KAGVTQTPRYLIKTRGQQVTLSCSPISGHRSVSWYQQTPGQGLQFLFEYFSETQRNKGNFPGRFSGRQFSNSRSEMNVSTLELGDSALYLCASSYGTGEEQYFGPGTRLTVT.

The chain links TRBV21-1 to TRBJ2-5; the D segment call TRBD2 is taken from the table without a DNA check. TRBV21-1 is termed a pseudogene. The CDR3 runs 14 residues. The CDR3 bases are TGTGCCATCTACCGGGGACGGCCGGGGGAGACCCAGTACTTC. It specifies CAIYRGRPGETQYF.

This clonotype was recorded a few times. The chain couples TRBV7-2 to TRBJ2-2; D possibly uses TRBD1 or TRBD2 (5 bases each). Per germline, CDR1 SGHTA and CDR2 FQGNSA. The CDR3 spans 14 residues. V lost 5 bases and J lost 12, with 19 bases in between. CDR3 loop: CASSPGASRPQLFF. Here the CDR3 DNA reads TGTGCCAGCAGCCCTGGGGCTAGCCGACCGCAGCTGTTTTTT.

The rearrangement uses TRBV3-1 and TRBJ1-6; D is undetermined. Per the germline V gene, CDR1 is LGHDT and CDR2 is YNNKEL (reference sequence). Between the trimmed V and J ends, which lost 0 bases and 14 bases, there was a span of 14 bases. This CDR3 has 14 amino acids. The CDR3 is CASSQENTPLSLHF. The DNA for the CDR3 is TGTGCCAGCAGCCAAGAGAACACCCCTTTATCCCTCCACTTT.

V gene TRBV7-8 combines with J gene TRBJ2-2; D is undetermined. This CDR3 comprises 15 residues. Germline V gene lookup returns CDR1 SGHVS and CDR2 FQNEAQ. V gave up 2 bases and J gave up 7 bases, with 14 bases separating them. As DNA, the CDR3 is TGTGCCAGCAGCTTATCCGGGCGCGTGATCGGGGAGCTGTTTTTT. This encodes CASSLSGRVIGELFF.

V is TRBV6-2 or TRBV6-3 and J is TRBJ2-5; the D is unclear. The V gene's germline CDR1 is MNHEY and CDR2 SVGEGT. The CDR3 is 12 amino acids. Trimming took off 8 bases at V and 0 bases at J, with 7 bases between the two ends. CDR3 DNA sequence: TGTGCCAGCGGGTATTACCAAGAGACCCAGTACTTC. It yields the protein CASGYYQETQYF.

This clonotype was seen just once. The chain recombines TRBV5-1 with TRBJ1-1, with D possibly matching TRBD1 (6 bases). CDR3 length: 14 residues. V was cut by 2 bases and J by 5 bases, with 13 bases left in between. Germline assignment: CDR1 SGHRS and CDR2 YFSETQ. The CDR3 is CASSFWGLRTEAFF. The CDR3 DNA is TGCGCCAGCAGCTTCTGGGGGCTGAGGACTGAAGCTTTCTTT.